The 7 T cell receptor beta chains below all came from one sample that was sequenced in a study of control samples from healthy donors and cancer patients. Sequencing used immunoSEQ multiplex PCR; TCRdb keeps in-frame clones, though not all of them. In the table there are 100,000 or so clones, around 90% of which are singletons. Sequencing used blood. Every receptor here comes from a woman in her late teens or twenties in good health.

This CDR3 reads CASSLGLAESSYNEQFF. CDR3 nucleotides: TGCGCCAGCAGCTTGGGCCTAGCGGAGAGCTCCTACAATGAGCAGTTCTTC. The rearrangement links TRBV5-1 to TRBJ2-1; 7 nucleotides line up with TRBD2. Trimming at V came to 0 bases and at J to 0 bases, leaving 6 bases not matched to a gene. Germline lookup yields CDR1 SGHRS and CDR2 YFSETQ. This CDR3 is 17 amino acids long. The full variable domain, with the rest looked up from reference TRBV5-1 and TRBJ2-1, is KAGVTQTPRYLIKTRGQQVTLSCSPISGHRSVSWYQQTPGQGLQFLFEYFSETQRNKGNFPGRFSGRQFSNSRSEMNVSTLELGDSALYLCASSLGLAESSYNEQFFGPGTRLTVL.

The chain joins TRBV28 to TRBJ2-7; a possible D gene is TRBD1 (7 bases). V was trimmed by 4 bases and J by 4 bases, leaving 14 bases between them. Per the germline V gene, CDR1 is MDHEN and CDR2 is SYDVKM. CDR3 length: 14 amino acids. CDR3 protein: CASSWGRGVYEQYF. CDR3 sequence (DNA): TGTGCCAGCAGTTGGGGCAGGGGGGTTTACGAGCAGTACTTC. The full variable domain, rest sourced from reference TRBV28 and TRBJ2-7, is DVKVTQSSRYLVKRTGEKVFLECVQDMDHENMFWYRQDPGLGLRLIYFSYDVKMKEKGDIPEGYSVSREKKERFSLILESASTNQTSMYLCASSWGRGVYEQYFGPGTRLTVT.

This sequence joins TRBV2 and TRBJ1-1; tentatively, D is TRBD1 (6 bases). V lost 6 bases and J 11 bases, leaving 19 bases between the germline ends. From germline, CDR1 is SNHLY and CDR2 FYNNEI. This CDR3 region has 13 residues. CDR3 DNA sequence: TGTGCCAGCAGAAACACAGGGCCGGGGGGGGCTTTCTTT. Translated, it gives CASRNTGPGGAFF.

The J gene is TRBJ1-6, the V gene TRBV5-1; D is uncertain. This CDR3 is 16 amino acids long. Trimming cost V 3 bases and J 0 bases, with 10 bases left between them. The germline CDR1 and CDR2 sequences are SGHRS and YFSETQ. In DNA form, the CDR3 reads TGCGCCAGCAGCTCCCAGGCGAGCTCCTATAATTCACCCCTCCACTTT. Protein: CASSSQASSYNSPLHF.

This chain uses TRBV15 with TRBJ1-3; a possible D gene is TRBD1 (5 bases). V dropped 0 bases and J dropped 0 bases, with 9 bases sitting between them. The CDR3 is 16 amino acids. CDR1 and CDR2 (germline): LNHNV, YYDKDF (reference sequence). In nucleotides, the CDR3 is TGTGCCACCAGCAGAGATCTCCAGGGCTCTGGAAACACCATATATTTT. It yields the protein CATSRDLQGSGNTIYF.

The chain combines TRBV5-1 with TRBJ2-7; no clear D gene. The V and J ends lost 3 bases and 5 bases respectively, with 9 bases between them. The germline V gene encodes CDR1 SGHRS and CDR2 YFSETQ. CDR3 size: 12 residues. CDR3 coding DNA: TGCGCCAGCAGCTCCACCGTGGACGAGCAGTACTTC. Translation gives CASSSTVDEQYF.

This rearrangement joins TRBV2 to TRBJ2-6, with D tentatively TRBD1 (5 bases). The V gene lost 1 base and the J gene lost 0 bases, with 7 bases spanning the gap. Germline assignment: CDR1 SNHLY and CDR2 FYNNEI. CDR3 length: 16 amino acids. CDR3 DNA: TGTGCCAGCAGTGAAGGACAGCGCTCTGGGGCCAACGTCCTGACTTTC. It specifies CASSEGQRSGANVLTF.